This TCR beta chain was captured in a study of breast tumors, draining lymph nodes, adjacent tissues. Study results and limitations: Most tumor T cells seemingly derive from lymph node, then expand in tumor.

This clonotype was detected ten times or more. Its antigen is not known. TCRdb reanalysed the multiplex PCR reads using MiXCR and keeps one entry per CDR3 protein. Of about 200,000 distinct CDR3 sequences listed, 31% are singletons. This CDR3 has 16 amino acids. Germline CDR1 and CDR2: LNHDA and SQIVND (reference sequence). J gave up 3 bases and V 5 bases, and 8 bases lay outside the gene matches. Breast cancer patients provided tissue from their axillary draining lymph nodes. The sequence came from a female donor with breast cancer. Some clones in this sample may be carry-over from other donors' samples. The V and J genes are TRBV19 and TRBJ1-5, with 9 positions matching TRBD1. Sequencing was performed on axillary lymph node tissue. The CDR3 sequence is CASSSAGTGFNQPQHF. In DNA form, the CDR3 reads TGTGCCAGTAGTTCGGCCGGGACAGGGTTCAATCAGCCCCAGCATTTT.